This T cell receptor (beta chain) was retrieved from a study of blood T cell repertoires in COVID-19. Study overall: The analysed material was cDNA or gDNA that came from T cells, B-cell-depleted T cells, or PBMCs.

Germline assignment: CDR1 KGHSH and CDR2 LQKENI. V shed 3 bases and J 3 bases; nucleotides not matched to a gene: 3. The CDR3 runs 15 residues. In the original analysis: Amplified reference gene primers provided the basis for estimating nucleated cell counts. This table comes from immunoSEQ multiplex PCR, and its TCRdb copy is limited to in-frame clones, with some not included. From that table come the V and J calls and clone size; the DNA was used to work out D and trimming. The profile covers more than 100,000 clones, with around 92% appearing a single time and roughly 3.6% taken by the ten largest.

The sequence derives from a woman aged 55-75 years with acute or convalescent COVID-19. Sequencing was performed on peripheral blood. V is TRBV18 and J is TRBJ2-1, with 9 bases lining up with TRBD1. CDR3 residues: CASSPRDRDYNEQFF. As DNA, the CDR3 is TGTGCCAGCTCACCCCGGGACAGGGACTACAATGAGCAGTTCTTC.